A selection of T cell receptor beta chains follows, all from one sample in a study of T cells after yellow fever vaccination. TCRdb reprocessed the 5' RACE reads with MiXCR, giving one entry per CDR3 protein. This repertoire shows some 350,000 distinct CDR3 sequences, over 3.5% found once; its top ten account for approximately 23%. Sequenced material: PBMCs, taken 5 days after the yellow fever booster vaccination. The source is a young man who received the YFV17D yellow fever vaccine. CDR3s include the opening cysteine and the closing phenylalanine or tryptophan. D genes are given only for firm matches. The size field is filled for only some rows; it gives once, few, many or a size class.

abundance	j_gene	d_gene	v_gene	len	CDR3aa	CDR3nt
-	TRBJ2-3	TRBD2	TRBV7-8	17	CASRTGTSGEYTDTQYF	TGTGCCAGCAGAACCGGGACTAGCGGGGAGTACACAGATACGCAGTATTTT
many	TRBJ2-3	-	TRBV7-2	14	CASSLASSTDTQYF	TGTGCCAGCAGTCTAGCGTCTAGCACAGATACGCAGTATTTT
-	TRBJ2-7	TRBD1	TRBV29-1	14	CSVSGQGSSYEQYF	TGCAGCGTTTCAGGACAGGGGAGCTCCTACGAGCAGTACTTC
-	TRBJ1-2	TRBD1	TRBV10-3	15	CAISPRGQGARGYTF	TGTGCCATCAGTCCGCGAGGACAGGGAGCACGGGGCTACACCTTC
many	TRBJ2-2	-	TRBV12-3/TRBV12-4	12	CASSPIPGELFF	TGTGCCAGCAGCCCCATCCCCGGGGAGCTGTTTTTT
-	TRBJ1-2	TRBD1	TRBV27	15	CASSFTRTGEFGYTF	TGTGCCAGCAGTTTCACAAGGACAGGGGAGTTTGGCTACACCTTC
-	TRBJ2-1	TRBD1	TRBV7-3	15	CASSHRTGRVHEQFF	TGTGCCAGCAGCCATAGGACAGGGCGGGTGCATGAGCAGTTCTTC
few	TRBJ1-5	-	TRBV6-2/TRBV6-3	14	CASNQGSRDQPQHF	TGTGCCAGCAACCAGGGAAGTAGGGATCAGCCCCAGCATTTT
few	TRBJ1-2	-	TRBV29-1	12	CSVEVSGYSYTF	TGCAGCGTTGAAGTCTCAGGTTACAGCTACACCTTC
many	TRBJ2-3	TRBD2	TRBV7-2	18	CASSLASASGGAADTQYF	TGTGCCAGCAGCTTAGCGTCGGCGAGCGGGGGGGCAGCAGATACGCAGTATTTT
-	TRBJ2-3	TRBD2	TRBV7-2	16	CASSLLSGGARDTQYF	TGTGCCAGCAGCCTACTTAGCGGGGGCGCGCGGGATACGCAGTATTTT
-	TRBJ2-2	TRBD1	TRBV20-1	14	CSAGQGLNTGELFF	TGCAGTGCCGGACAGGGATTGAACACCGGGGAGCTGTTTTTT
-	TRBJ1-6	-	TRBV28	16	CASRPNAGSGNSPLHF	TGTGCCAGCAGACCTAACGCAGGGTCGGGAAATTCACCCCTCCACTTT
few	TRBJ2-6	-	TRBV20-1	14	CSAPSLSGANVLTF	TGCAGTGCCCCGTCCCTCTCTGGGGCCAACGTCCTGACTTTC
-	TRBJ1-2	-	TRBV7-2	13	CASSLDNSRGYTF	TGTGCCAGCAGCTTAGACAACTCGCGTGGCTACACCTTC
few	TRBJ1-1	-	TRBV5-1	16	CASSLGGGLQNTEAFF	TGCGCCAGCAGCTTGGGGGGCGGACTCCAGAACACTGAAGCTTTCTTT
-	TRBJ1-2	TRBD1	TRBV6-6	16	CASSLPGTGANYGYTF	TGTGCCAGCAGCTTACCTGGGACAGGGGCTAACTATGGCTACACCTTC
-	TRBJ2-1	-	TRBV11-2	15	CASSPKGLWVNEQFF	TGTGCCAGCAGCCCCAAGGGGCTTTGGGTCAATGAGCAGTTCTTC
many	TRBJ1-1	TRBD1	TRBV7-8	14	CASSLISGGTEAFF	TGTGCCAGCAGCTTAATCTCAGGGGGTACTGAAGCTTTCTTT
-	TRBJ1-6	-	TRBV10-3	13	CAISEGGNSPLHF	TGTGCCATCAGTGAGGGGGGGAACTCACCCCTCCACTTT
few	TRBJ2-5	TRBD2	TRBV12-3/TRBV12-4	15	CASTLTSGGDETQYF	TGTGCCAGCACCTTGACTAGCGGGGGGGACGAGACCCAGTACTTC
many	TRBJ1-6	-	TRBV6-5	13	CASSYGGGSPLHF	TGTGCCAGCAGTTACGGGGGAGGTTCACCCCTCCACTTT
many	TRBJ1-5	TRBD1	TRBV7-2	14	CASSWDSYNQPQHF	TGTGCCAGCAGCTGGGACAGCTATAATCAGCCCCAGCATTTT
few	TRBJ1-5	-	TRBV6-5	14	CASSPGTPYQPQHF	TGTGCCAGCAGCCCCGGGACACCTTATCAGCCCCAGCATTTT
many	TRBJ2-7	TRBD1	TRBV7-2	15	CASSLGGQGLYEQYF	TGTGCCAGCAGCTTAGGAGGACAGGGCCTTTACGAGCAGTACTTC
-	TRBJ1-2	-	TRBV29-1	15	CSAGDAMTVNYGYTF	TGCAGCGCCGGGGACGCTATGACAGTGAACTATGGCTACACCTTC
-	TRBJ2-2	TRBD1	TRBV29-1	15	CSAKGQGSDTGELFF	TGCAGCGCTAAAGGACAGGGGAGCGACACCGGGGAGCTGTTTTTT
many	TRBJ2-7	-	TRBV7-9	16	CASSLARGKVAYEQYF	TGTGCCAGCAGCTTAGCGCGAGGTAAAGTAGCCTACGAGCAGTACTTC
-	TRBJ1-1	-	TRBV15	15	CATSIGGYRSTEAFF	TGTGCCACCAGCATCGGGGGGTACCGTAGTACTGAAGCTTTCTTT
many	TRBJ2-5	-	TRBV11-2	17	CASSLGVRLTLQETQYF	TGTGCCAGCAGCTTAGGAGTGAGACTAACCCTCCAAGAGACCCAGTACTTC
-	TRBJ2-7	TRBD1	TRBV29-1	15	CSVEDHRTGAYEQYF	TGCAGCGTTGAAGATCACAGGACAGGGGCCTACGAGCAGTACTTC
few	TRBJ1-5	-	TRBV5-6	15	CASSLGDTHNQPQHF	TGTGCCAGCAGCTTGGGAGACACTCACAATCAGCCCCAGCATTTT
many	TRBJ1-1	-	TRBV2	13	CASSAQGNTEAFF	TGTGCCAGCAGCGCACAGGGGAACACTGAAGCTTTCTTT
-	TRBJ2-7	TRBD1	TRBV20-1	14	CSARRDSLSYEQYF	TGCAGTGCTAGAAGGGACAGCCTCTCCTACGAGCAGTACTTC
-	TRBJ2-7	TRBD1	TRBV5-1	16	CASSLPRQGSSYEQYF	TGCGCCAGCAGCTTGCCAAGACAGGGGAGCTCCTACGAGCAGTACTTC
few	TRBJ1-5	-	TRBV5-5	18	CASSPGATELYSNQPQHF	TGTGCCAGCAGCCCTGGGGCGACAGAGCTGTATAGCAATCAGCCCCAGCATTTT
few	TRBJ2-5	-	TRBV18	15	CASSPFRATQETQYF	TGTGCCAGCTCACCATTCAGGGCTACCCAAGAGACCCAGTACTTC
-	TRBJ2-5	-	TRBV7-2	14	CASSQRTLQETQYF	TGTGCCAGCAGCCAAAGGACACTCCAAGAGACCCAGTACTTC
many	TRBJ2-1	-	TRBV4-3	17	CASSLRPPRPVMVEQFF	TGCGCCAGCAGCCTAAGACCGCCGCGCCCGGTGATGGTTGAGCAGTTCTTC
few	TRBJ2-2	TRBD1	TRBV9	16	CASSVGTGAYTGELFF	TGTGCCAGCAGCGTTGGGACAGGGGCCTACACCGGGGAGCTGTTTTTT
few	TRBJ1-1	-	TRBV5-1	11	CASVRSTEAFF	TGCGCCAGCGTACGGTCCACTGAAGCTTTCTTT
-	TRBJ2-1	TRBD1	TRBV28	19	CASSLFSVGGQGTYNEQFF	TGTGCCAGCAGTTTATTTTCGGTCGGGGGACAGGGGACCTACAATGAGCAGTTCTTC
few	TRBJ1-4	-	TRBV28	15	CASSLPGATNEKLFF	TGTGCCAGCAGCTTGCCGGGGGCAACTAATGAAAAACTGTTTTTT
-	TRBJ2-5	TRBD2	TRBV7-6	16	CASSPPRTSVQETQYF	TGTGCCAGCAGCCCCCCCCGGACTAGCGTACAAGAGACCCAGTACTTC
few	TRBJ2-6	-	TRBV4-2	14	CASSPLGGANVLTF	TGTGCCAGCAGCCCATTGGGTGGGGCCAACGTCCTGACTTTC
-	TRBJ2-1	-	TRBV13	13	CASSFHLVNEQFF	TGTGCCAGCAGCTTCCATCTAGTCAATGAGCAGTTCTTC
many	TRBJ1-1	-	TRBV28	12	CASSFSRGEAFF	TGTGCCAGCAGTTTCTCCAGGGGTGAAGCTTTCTTT
many	TRBJ2-1	-	TRBV7-3	13	CASSLDTNNEQFF	TGTGCCAGCAGCCTCGACACGAACAATGAGCAGTTCTTC
-	TRBJ1-1	-	TRBV10-2	14	CASSEYGIGTEAFF	TGCGCCAGCAGTGAGTACGGGATCGGCACTGAAGCTTTCTTT
-	TRBJ1-3	-	TRBV12-3/TRBV12-4	12	CASSLLGNTIYF	TGTGCCAGCAGTCTTCTTGGAAACACCATATATTTT
-	TRBJ1-2	-	TRBV4-1	16	CASSQAESARSYGYTF	TGCGCCAGCAGCCAAGCAGAGTCAGCCCGGAGCTATGGCTACACCTTC
few	TRBJ2-1	TRBD1	TRBV5-6	14	CASSATGGAGEQFF	TGTGCCAGCAGCGCAACAGGGGGCGCGGGTGAGCAGTTCTTC
-	TRBJ2-3	TRBD2	TRBV5-1	17	CASSLRASGGSTDTQYF	TGCGCCAGCAGCTTGCGGGCTAGCGGGGGAAGCACAGATACGCAGTATTTT
few	TRBJ2-3	-	TRBV7-2	14	CASTLSGPTDTQYF	TGTGCCAGCACCCTTAGCGGCCCCACAGATACGCAGTATTTT